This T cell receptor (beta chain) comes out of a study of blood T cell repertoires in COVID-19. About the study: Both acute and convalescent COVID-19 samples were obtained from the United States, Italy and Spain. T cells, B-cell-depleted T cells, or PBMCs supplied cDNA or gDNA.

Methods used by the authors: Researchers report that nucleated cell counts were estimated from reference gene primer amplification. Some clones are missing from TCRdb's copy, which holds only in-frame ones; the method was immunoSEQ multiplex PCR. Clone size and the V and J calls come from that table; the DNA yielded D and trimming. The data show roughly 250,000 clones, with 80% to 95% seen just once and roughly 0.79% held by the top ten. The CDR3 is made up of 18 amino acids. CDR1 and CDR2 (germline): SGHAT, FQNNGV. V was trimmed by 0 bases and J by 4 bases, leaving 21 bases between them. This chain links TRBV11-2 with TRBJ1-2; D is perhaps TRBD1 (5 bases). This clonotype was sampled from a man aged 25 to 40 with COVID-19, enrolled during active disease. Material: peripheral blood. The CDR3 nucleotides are TGTGCCAGCAGCTTAGATGGAGGGGCCAACATCCTTAGCTATGGCTACACCTTC. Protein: CASSLDGGANILSYGYTF.